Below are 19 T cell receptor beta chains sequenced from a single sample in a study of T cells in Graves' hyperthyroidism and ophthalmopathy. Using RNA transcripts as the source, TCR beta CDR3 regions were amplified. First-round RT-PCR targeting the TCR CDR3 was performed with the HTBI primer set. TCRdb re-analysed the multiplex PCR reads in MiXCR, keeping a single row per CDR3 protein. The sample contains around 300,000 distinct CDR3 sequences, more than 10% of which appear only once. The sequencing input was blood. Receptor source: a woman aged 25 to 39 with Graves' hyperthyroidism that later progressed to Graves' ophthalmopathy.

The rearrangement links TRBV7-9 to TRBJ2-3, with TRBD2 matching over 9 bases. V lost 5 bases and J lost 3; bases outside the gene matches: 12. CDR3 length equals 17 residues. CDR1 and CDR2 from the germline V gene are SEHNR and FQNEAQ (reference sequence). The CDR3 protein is CASSHGVAGVRTDTQYF. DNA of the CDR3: TGTGCCAGCAGCCACGGGGTAGCGGGAGTGAGGACAGATACGCAGTATTTT.

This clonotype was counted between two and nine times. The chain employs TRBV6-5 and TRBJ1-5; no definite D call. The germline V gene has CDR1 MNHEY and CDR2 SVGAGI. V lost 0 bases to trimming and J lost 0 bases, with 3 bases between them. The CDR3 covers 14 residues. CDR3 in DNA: TGTGCCAGCAGTTACTCGAGTAGCAATCAGCCCCAGCATTTT. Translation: CASSYSSSNQPQHF.

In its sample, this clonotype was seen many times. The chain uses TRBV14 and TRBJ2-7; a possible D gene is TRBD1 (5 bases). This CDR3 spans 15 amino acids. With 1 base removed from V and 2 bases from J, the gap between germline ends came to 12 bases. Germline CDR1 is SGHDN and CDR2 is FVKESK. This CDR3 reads CASSQVSAGPYEQYF. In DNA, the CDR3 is TGTGCCAGCAGCCAAGTGAGCGCAGGGCCCTACGAGCAGTACTTC. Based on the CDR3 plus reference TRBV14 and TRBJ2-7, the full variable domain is EAGVTQFPSHSVIEKGQTVTLRCDPISGHDNLYWYRRVMGKEIKFLLHFVKESKQDESGMPNNRFLAERTGGTYSTLKVQPAELEDSGVYFCASSQVSAGPYEQYFGPGTRLTVT.

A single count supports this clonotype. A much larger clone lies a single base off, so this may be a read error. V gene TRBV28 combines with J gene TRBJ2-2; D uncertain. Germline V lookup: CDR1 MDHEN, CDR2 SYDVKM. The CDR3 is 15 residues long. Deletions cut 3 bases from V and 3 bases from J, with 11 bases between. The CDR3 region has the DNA TGTGCCAGCAGTTTGGGCAGCCTCGACACCGGGGAGCTGTTTTTT. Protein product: CASSLGSLDTGELFF.

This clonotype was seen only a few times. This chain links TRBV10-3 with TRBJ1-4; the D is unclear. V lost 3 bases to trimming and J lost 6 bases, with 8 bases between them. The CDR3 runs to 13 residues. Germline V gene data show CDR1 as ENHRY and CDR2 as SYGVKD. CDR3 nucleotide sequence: TGTGCCATCAGTGATTATCGTGATGAAAAACTGTTTTTT. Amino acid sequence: CAISDYRDEKLFF.

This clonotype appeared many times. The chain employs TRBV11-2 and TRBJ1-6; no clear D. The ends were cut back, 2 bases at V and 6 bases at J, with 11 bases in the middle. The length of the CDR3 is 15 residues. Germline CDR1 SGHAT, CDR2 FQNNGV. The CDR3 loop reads CASSLSDNFNSPLHF. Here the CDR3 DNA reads TGTGCCAGCAGCTTATCCGATAACTTTAATTCACCCCTCCACTTT.

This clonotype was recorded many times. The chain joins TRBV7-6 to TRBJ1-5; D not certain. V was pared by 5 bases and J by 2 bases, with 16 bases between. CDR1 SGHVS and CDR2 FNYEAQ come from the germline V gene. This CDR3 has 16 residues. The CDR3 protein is CASSPAGQSGNQPQHF. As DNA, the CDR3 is TGTGCCAGCAGCCCCGCCGGCCAGAGTGGCAATCAGCCCCAGCATTTT.

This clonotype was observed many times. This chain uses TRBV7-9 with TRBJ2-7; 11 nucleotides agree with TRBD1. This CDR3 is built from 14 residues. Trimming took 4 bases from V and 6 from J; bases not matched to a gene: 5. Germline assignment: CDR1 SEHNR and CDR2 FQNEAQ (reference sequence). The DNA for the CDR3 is TGTGCCAGCAGCTCCGGACAGGGGGCACTCGAGCAGTACTTC. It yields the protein CASSSGQGALEQYF.

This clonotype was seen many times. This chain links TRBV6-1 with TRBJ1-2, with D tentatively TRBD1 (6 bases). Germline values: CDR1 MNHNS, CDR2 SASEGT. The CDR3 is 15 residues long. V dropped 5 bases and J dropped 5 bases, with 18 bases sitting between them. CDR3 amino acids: CASSPPGTRTYGYTF. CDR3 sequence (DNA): TGTGCCAGCAGTCCCCCCGGGACACGAACTTATGGCTACACCTTC.

DNA for the CDR3: TGCGCCAGCAGCTTGGCCCGAGGCGGTAGCGGGAGTTCCTACAATGAGCAGTTCTTC. The encoded protein is CASSLARGGSGSSYNEQFF. J is TRBJ2-1 and V is TRBV5-1, with TRBD2 identical over 9 bases. CDR3 size: 19 residues. CDR1 SGHRS and CDR2 YFSETQ come from the germline V gene. The V gene end was trimmed by 0 bases and the J gene end by 1 base; junction bases not matched to a gene: 11.

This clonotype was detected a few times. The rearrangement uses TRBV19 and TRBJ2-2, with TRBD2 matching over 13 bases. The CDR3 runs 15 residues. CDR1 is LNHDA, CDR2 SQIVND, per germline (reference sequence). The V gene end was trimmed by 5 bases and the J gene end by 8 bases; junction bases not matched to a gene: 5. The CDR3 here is CASSGRTSGSGELFF. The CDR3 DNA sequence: TGTGCCAGTAGTGGAAGGACTAGCGGGAGTGGGGAGCTGTTTTTT.

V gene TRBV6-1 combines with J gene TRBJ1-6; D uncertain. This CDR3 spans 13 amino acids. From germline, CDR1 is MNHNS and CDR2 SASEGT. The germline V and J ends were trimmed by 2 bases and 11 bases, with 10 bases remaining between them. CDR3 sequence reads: CASSELGPPPLHF. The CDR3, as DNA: TGTGCCAGCAGTGAACTGGGTCCTCCACCCCTCCACTTT.

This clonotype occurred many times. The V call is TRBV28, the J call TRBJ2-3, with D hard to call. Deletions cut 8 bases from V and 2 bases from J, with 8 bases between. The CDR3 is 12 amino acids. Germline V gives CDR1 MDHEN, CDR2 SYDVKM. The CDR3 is CASADPTDTQYF. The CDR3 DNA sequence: TGTGCCAGCGCGGACCCCACAGATACGCAGTATTTT.

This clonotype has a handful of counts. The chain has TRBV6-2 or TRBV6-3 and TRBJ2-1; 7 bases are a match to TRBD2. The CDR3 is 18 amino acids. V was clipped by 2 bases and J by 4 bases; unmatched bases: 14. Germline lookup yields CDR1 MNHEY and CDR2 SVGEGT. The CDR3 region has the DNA TGTGCCAGCAGTTACAATTCCCGGCCGGTGGGGGGGTACAATGAGCAGTTCTTC. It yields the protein CASSYNSRPVGGYNEQFF.

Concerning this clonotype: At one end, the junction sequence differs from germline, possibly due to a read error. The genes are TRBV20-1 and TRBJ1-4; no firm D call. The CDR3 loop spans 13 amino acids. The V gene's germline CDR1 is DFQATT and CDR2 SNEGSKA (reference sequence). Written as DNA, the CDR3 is TGCAGTGCTAGAGAAGCAACTAATGGAAAACTGTTTTTT. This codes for CSAREATNGKLFF.

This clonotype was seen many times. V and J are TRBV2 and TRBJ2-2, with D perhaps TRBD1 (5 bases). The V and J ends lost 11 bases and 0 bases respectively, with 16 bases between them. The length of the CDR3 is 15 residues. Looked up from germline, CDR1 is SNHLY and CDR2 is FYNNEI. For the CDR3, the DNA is TGTGCCGGAAAGGGGCAGATCGCGAACACCGGGGAGCTGTTTTTT. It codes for CAGKGQIANTGELFF.

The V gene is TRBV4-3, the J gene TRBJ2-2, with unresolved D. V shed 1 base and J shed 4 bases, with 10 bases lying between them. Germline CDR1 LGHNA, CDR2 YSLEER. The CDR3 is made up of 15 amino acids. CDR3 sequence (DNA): TGCGCCAGCAGCCAAGCGGCTTGGAGCACCGGGGAGCTGTTTTTT. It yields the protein CASSQAAWSTGELFF.

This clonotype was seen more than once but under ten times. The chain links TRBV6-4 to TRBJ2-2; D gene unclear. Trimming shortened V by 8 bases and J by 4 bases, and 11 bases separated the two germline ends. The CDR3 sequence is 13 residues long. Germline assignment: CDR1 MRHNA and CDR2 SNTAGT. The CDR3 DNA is TGTGCCAGCTCAAACCACGGCACCGGGGAGCTGTTTTTT. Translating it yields CASSNHGTGELFF.

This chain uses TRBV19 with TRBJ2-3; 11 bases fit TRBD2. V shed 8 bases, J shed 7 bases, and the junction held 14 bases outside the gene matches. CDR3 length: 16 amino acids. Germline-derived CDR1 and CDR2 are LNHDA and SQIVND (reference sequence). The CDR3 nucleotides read TGTGCCAGTGTCGGTTCTACTAGCGGGAGTTTGTATACGCAGTATTTT. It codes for CASVGSTSGSLYTQYF.